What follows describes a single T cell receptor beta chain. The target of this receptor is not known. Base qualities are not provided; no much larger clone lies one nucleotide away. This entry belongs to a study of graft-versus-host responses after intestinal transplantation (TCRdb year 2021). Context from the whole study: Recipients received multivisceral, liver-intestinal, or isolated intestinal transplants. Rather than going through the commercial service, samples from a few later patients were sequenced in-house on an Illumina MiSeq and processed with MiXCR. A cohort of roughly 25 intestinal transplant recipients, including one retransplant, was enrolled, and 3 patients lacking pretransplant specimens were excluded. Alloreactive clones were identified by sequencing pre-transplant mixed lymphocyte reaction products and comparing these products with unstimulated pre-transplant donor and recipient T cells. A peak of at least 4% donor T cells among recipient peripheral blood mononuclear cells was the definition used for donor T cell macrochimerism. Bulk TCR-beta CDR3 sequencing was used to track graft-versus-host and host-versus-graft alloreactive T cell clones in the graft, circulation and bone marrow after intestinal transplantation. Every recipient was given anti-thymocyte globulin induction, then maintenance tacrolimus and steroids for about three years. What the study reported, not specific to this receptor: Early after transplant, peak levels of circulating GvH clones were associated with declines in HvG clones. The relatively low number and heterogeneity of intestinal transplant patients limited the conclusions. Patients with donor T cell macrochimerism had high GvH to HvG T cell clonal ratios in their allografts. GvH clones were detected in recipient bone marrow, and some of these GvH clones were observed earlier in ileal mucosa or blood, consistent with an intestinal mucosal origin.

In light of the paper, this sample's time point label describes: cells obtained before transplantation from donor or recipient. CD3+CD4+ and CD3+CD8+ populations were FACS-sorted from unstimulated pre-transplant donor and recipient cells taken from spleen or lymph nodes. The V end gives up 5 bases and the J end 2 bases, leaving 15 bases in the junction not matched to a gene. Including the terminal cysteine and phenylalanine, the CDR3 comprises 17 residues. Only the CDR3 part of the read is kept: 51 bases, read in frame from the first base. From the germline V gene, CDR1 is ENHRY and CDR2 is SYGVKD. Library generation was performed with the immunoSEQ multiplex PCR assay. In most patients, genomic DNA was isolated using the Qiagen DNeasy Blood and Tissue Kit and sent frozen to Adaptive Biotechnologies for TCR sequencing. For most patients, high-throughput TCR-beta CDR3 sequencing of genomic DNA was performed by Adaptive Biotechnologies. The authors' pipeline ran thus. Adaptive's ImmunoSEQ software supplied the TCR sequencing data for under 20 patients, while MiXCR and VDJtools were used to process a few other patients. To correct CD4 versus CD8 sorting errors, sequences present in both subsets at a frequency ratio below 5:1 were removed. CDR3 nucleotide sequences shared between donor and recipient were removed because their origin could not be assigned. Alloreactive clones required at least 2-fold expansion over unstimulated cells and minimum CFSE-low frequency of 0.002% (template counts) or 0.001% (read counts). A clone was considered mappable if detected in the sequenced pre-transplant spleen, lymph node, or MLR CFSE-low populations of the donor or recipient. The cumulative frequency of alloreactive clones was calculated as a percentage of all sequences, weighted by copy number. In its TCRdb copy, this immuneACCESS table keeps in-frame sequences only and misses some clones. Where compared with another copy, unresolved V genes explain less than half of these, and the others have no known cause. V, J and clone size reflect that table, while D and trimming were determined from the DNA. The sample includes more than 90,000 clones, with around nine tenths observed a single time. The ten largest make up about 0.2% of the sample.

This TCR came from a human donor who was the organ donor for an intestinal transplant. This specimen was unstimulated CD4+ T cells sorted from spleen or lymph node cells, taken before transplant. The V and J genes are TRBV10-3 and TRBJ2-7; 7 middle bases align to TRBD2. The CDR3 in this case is CAISRHGGRNEAYEQYF. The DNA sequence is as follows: TGTGCCATCAGTCGCCATGGCGGGAGAAACGAAGCCTACGAGCAGTACTTC.